The next 19 T cell receptor beta chains were all read from a single sample in a study of CD4 T cells in relation to SARS-CoV-2 and coronaviruses. Sequenced by immunoSEQ multiplex PCR; TCRdb stores in-frame clones only, minus some. The sample yields approximately 50,000 clones, 92% seen once. The sample consisted of naive CD4+ T cells from PBMCs. Subset defined: naive CD4+ T cells isolated by negative enrichment. Receptors originate from an adult with COVID-19.

This clone was seen only once. The chain has TRBV30 and TRBJ2-7; no reliable D call. Per the germline V gene, CDR1 is GTSNPN and CDR2 is SVGIG (reference sequence). This CDR3 has 13 amino acids. V gave up 4 bases and J gave up 4 bases, with 14 bases separating them. Here the CDR3 reads CAWKPRSRYEQYF. Here the CDR3 DNA reads TGTGCCTGGAAGCCCAGATCAAGGTACGAGCAGTACTTC.

The chain uses TRBV15 and TRBJ1-4; D not resolved. The CDR3 contains 16 residues. V gave up 0 bases and J gave up 6 bases, with 14 bases separating them. Per the germline V gene, CDR1 is LNHNV and CDR2 is YYDKDF (reference sequence). CDR3 amino acids: CATSRDRKGGDEKLFF. The CDR3 DNA reads TGTGCCACCAGCAGAGATAGAAAGGGAGGCGATGAAAAACTGTTTTTT.

Only one count was recorded for this clone. The V and J genes are TRBV6-6 and TRBJ2-5; D not certain. The germline gives CDR1 MNHNY, CDR2 SVGAGI (reference sequence). CDR3 length: 13 amino acids. The germline V and J ends were trimmed by 6 bases and 5 bases, with 13 bases remaining between them. CDR3: CASSHARRETQYF. Here the CDR3 DNA reads TGTGCCAGCAGCCACGCAAGAAGGGAGACCCAGTACTTC.

The rearrangement uses TRBV9 and TRBJ1-3, with a tentative D call TRBD1 (5 bases). CDR1 and CDR2 (germline): SGDLS, YYNGEE. V dropped 4 bases and J dropped 3 bases, with 14 bases sitting between them. The CDR3 has 15 residues. The CDR3 loop reads CASSPLQGLGNTIYF. The DNA of the CDR3 is TGTGCCAGCAGCCCCCTTCAGGGTCTTGGAAACACCATATATTTT.

The genes are TRBV2 and TRBJ2-2, with D unresolved. V lost 6 bases, J lost 8 bases, and 10 bases lay in between. This CDR3 is 12 amino acids long. Germline V gene sequence: CDR1 SNHLY, CDR2 FYNNEI. The CDR3 DNA reads as TGTGCCAGCAGGGCGGAACAGGGGGAGCTGTTTTTT. Protein sequence: CASRAEQGELFF.

V and J are TRBV18 and TRBJ2-3, with 10 bases lining up with TRBD1. The CDR3 covers 17 residues. Germline CDR1 is KGHSH and CDR2 is LQKENI. V was pared by 4 bases and J by 5 bases, with 12 bases of the junction left unmatched. CDR3 DNA: TGTGCCAGCTCACTAAACACCGGGACAGGGGCGGTAGATACGCAGTATTTT. As protein: CASSLNTGTGAVDTQYF.

The CDR3 coding sequence is TGTGCCAGCAGCCCAGGGACTAGTCAAGAGACCCAGTACTTC. Protein product: CASSPGTSQETQYF. The chain joins TRBV4-2 to TRBJ2-5; 8 positions match TRBD2. With 4 bases clipped from V and 2 bases from J, the junction kept 3 bases outside the gene matches. The CDR3 spans 14 residues. From germline, CDR1 is LGHNA and CDR2 YNFKEQ.

The rearrangement links TRBV28 to TRBJ1-2; tentative D call: TRBD1 (6 bases). Germline V CDR1 and CDR2: MDHEN, SYDVKM. CDR3 length: 15 amino acids. Trimming shortened V by 4 bases and J by 1 base, and 13 bases separated the two germline ends. The CDR3 DNA reads as TGTGCCAGCAGTTCTCTTACAGGGAATAACTATGGCTACACCTTC. As protein: CASSSLTGNNYGYTF.

The gene calls are TRBV4-3 and TRBJ2-1; 9 bases align to TRBD2. V trimming: 1 base; J trimming: 5 bases; junction bases outside the gene matches: 6. The V gene's germline CDR1 is LGHNA and CDR2 YSLEER. The CDR3 is made up of 16 amino acids. CDR3 DNA: TGCGCCAGCAGCCAAGTTCTGGGACTAGCAGACAATGAGCAGTTCTTC. Its translation is CASSQVLGLADNEQFF.

The chain has TRBV7-8 and TRBJ2-3; TRBD2 matches at 7 bases. The V segment lost 5 bases and the J segment 5 bases; nucleotides outside the gene matches: 4. This CDR3 spans 13 amino acids. CDR1 is SGHVS and CDR2 is FQNEAQ in the germline V gene. CDR3 sequence (DNA): TGTGCCAGCAGCCTGGCGGGAGAAGATACGCAGTATTTT. Protein sequence: CASSLAGEDTQYF.

The V call is TRBV5-4, the J call TRBJ2-1, with 7 bases fitting TRBD1. The CDR3 spans 14 residues. V lost 0 bases and J lost 8; bases outside the gene matches: 5. Per the germline V gene, CDR1 is SGHNT and CDR2 is YYREEE (reference sequence). The CDR3 is CASSLGQGPYEQFF. CDR3 DNA sequence: TGTGCCAGCAGCTTGGGACAGGGTCCCTATGAGCAGTTCTTC.

This chain uses TRBV2 with TRBJ2-5; D not resolved. Germline V CDR1 and CDR2: SNHLY, FYNNEI. V was cut by 7 bases and J by 7 bases, with 16 bases left in between. The CDR3 consists of 13 residues. This CDR3 reads CASISATGGTQYF. In nucleotides, the CDR3 is TGTGCCAGCATAAGTGCTACCGGCGGGACCCAGTACTTC.

The V call is TRBV28, the J call TRBJ1-5; the D is unclear. CDR3 length equals 11 residues. V lost 4 bases, J lost 6 bases, and 4 bases lay in between. The germline CDR1 and CDR2 sequences are MDHEN and SYDVKM. The chain's CDR3 is CASSSRQPQHF. CDR3 nucleotide sequence: TGTGCCAGCAGTTCCCGTCAGCCCCAGCATTTT.

The rearrangement joins TRBV25-1 to TRBJ2-5, with D possibly called TRBD1 or TRBD2 (5 bases each). With 4 bases removed from V and 4 bases from J, the gap between germline ends came to 13 bases. CDR3 length: 14 amino acids. Germline V gene sequence: CDR1 MGHDK, CDR2 SYGVNS. The CDR3 is CASSAWGSGETQYF. DNA for the CDR3: TGTGCCAGCAGTGCTTGGGGGAGTGGAGAGACCCAGTACTTC. Combining the CDR3 with reference TRBV25-1 and TRBJ2-5 gives the whole variable domain EADIYQTPRYLVIGTGKKITLECSQTMGHDKMYWYQQDPGMELHLIHYSYGVNSTEKGDLSSESTVSRIRTEHFPLTLESARPSHTSQYLCASSAWGSGETQYFGPGTRLLVL.

This chain connects TRBV3-1 (or the pseudogene TRBV3-2) to TRBJ2-2; 7 bases align to TRBD1. V lost 1 base to trimming and J lost 1 base; unmatched junction nucleotides: 3. Germline CDR1 LGHDT, CDR2 YNNKEL (reference sequence). CDR3 length equals 16 residues. The CDR3 DNA reads TGTGCCAGCAGCCAAGCGGGACAGTTGAACACCGGGGAGCTGTTTTTT. Translated: CASSQAGQLNTGELFF.

V usage is TRBV19 and J usage is TRBJ2-5; D is unresolved. The CDR3 extends over 14 amino acids. Germline values: CDR1 LNHDA, CDR2 SQIVND (reference sequence). V lost 1 base to trimming and J lost 2 bases, with 8 bases between them. This CDR3 reads CASSIGVRQETQYF. As DNA, the CDR3 is TGTGCCAGTAGTATAGGGGTCAGACAAGAGACCCAGTACTTC.

V is TRBV7-2 and J is TRBJ2-1; the D gene is possibly TRBD2 (5 bases). Trimming shortened V by 7 bases and J by 12 bases, and 28 bases separated the two germline ends. Germline assignment: CDR1 SGHTA and CDR2 FQGNSA. The CDR3 is made up of 16 amino acids. This chain's CDR3 is CASNQQLVPQVRGQFF. In nucleotides, the CDR3 is TGTGCCAGCAACCAACAACTAGTCCCCCAGGTGCGTGGGCAGTTCTTC.

The chain has TRBV14 and TRBJ2-1, with D uncertain. CDR3 length equals 15 residues. The germline CDR1 and CDR2 sequences are SGHDN and FVKESK. V gave up 6 bases and J gave up 0 bases, with 12 bases separating them. The CDR3 reads CASRSSRSSYNEQFF. For the CDR3, the DNA is TGTGCCAGCAGGTCCTCGCGGAGCTCCTACAATGAGCAGTTCTTC.

This clone was seen a single time. The V gene is TRBV28, the J gene TRBJ1-4; perhaps TRBD1 as D (6 bases). Germline CDR1 is MDHEN and CDR2 is SYDVKM. V was pared by 7 bases and J by 0 bases, with 15 bases between. The CDR3 contains 16 residues. CDR3 sequence: CASKGGGRATNEKLFF. The CDR3 DNA reads as TGTGCCAGCAAGGGGGGGGGACGTGCAACTAATGAAAAACTGTTTTTT.